The rows below give T cell receptor beta chains drawn from one sample of a study of control samples from healthy donors and cancer patients. Profiling relied on immunoSEQ multiplex PCR, and the TCRdb table lists in-frame clones only, not all of them. The table includes about 150,000 clones, 93% detected once. The sequenced material came from blood. All receptors derive from a man aged 50 to 60 in good health. Both conserved end residues are part of each CDR3. Each record gives: J gene, clone size, V gene, D gene, CDR3 DNA, CDR3 protein. The D gene is left open where the match is weak. Clone size is stated in some rows and not others, as once, few, many or a class when expanded.

TRBJ2-4 | . | TRBV28 | . | TGTGCCAGCGCTATACAGGGCAGGGGCAAAAACATTCAGTACTTC | CASAIQGRGKNIQYF
TRBJ1-4 | . | TRBV3-1/TRBV3-2 | TRBD1 | TGTGCCAGCAGCCTAGGGGGCGCGTATGAAAAACTGTTTTTT | CASSLGGAYEKLFF
TRBJ2-1 | . | TRBV28 | TRBD2 | TGTGCCAGCAGTCCCCGGACTAGCGGTGCCAATGAGCAGTTCTTC | CASSPRTSGANEQFF
TRBJ2-1 | . | TRBV7-9 | . | TGTGCCAGCAGCTTAATGGGTCGATATGAGCAGTTCTTC | CASSLMGRYEQFF
TRBJ1-2 | . | TRBV6-4 | . | TGTGCCAGCAGTGTTGGTGGTAGCCAGATGGGGAGCTATGGCTACACCTTC | CASSVGGSQMGSYGYTF
TRBJ1-1 | . | TRBV3-1/TRBV3-2 | . | TGTGCCAGCAGCCAACTTAAGCGGGACACTGAAGCTTTCTTT | CASSQLKRDTEAFF
TRBJ1-2 | . | TRBV5-6 | . | TGTGCCAGCAGCCTCAACAGCAACTATGGCTACACCTTC | CASSLNSNYGYTF
TRBJ2-1 | . | TRBV19 | TRBD2 | TGTGCCAGTAGTATGCGGGGGACCAGCCGCGAGCAGTTCTTC | CASSMRGTSREQFF
TRBJ1-1 | . | TRBV12-2 | . | TGTGCAAGTCGCTTCCCGCGACAGGACTTAATGAACACTGAAGCTTTCTTT | CASRFPRQDLMNTEAFF
TRBJ1-1 | . | TRBV2 | TRBD1 | TGTGCCAGCAGTGTAAGAGGGGGCGAGACTGAAGCTTTCTTT | CASSVRGGETEAFF
TRBJ2-3 | . | TRBV5-1 | . | TGCGCCAGCAGCGACGCGACCGGGGCAGATACGCAGTATTTT | CASSDATGADTQYF
TRBJ2-5 | . | TRBV10-3 | TRBD2 | TGTGCCATCAGTGAAAGGCTCCGGGGGGGAGAGACCCAGTACTTC | CAISERLRGGETQYF
TRBJ2-7 | . | TRBV4-1 | TRBD2 | TGCGCCAGCAGCAGCGGGGTGACGGGTTACGAGCAGTACTTC | CASSSGVTGYEQYF
TRBJ2-7 | . | TRBV11-2 | TRBD1 | TGTGCCAGCAGCTTAAACAGGGGAAACTACGAGCAGTACTTC | CASSLNRGNYEQYF
TRBJ2-1 | . | TRBV6-2/TRBV6-3 | TRBD2 | TGTGCCAGCAGTTACTCTCTAGCGGGAGCCTACAATGAGCAGTTCTTC | CASSYSLAGAYNEQFF
TRBJ2-7 | once | TRBV29-1 | TRBD2 | TGCAGCGTCCAAAGGCGGGGGGGGTCCTACGAGCAGTACTTC | CSVQRRGGSYEQYF
TRBJ2-7 | . | TRBV11-2 | TRBD1 | TGTGCCAGCAGCTCACGGACAGGGGAGTTGGAGCAGTACTTC | CASSSRTGELEQYF
TRBJ2-1 | . | TRBV19 | . | TGTGCCAGTAGTATAGCTGGCCACTACAATGAGCAGTTCTTC | CASSIAGHYNEQFF
TRBJ1-1 | . | TRBV30 | . | TGTGCCTGGAGTGTACAGGCACCTGAAGCTTTCTTT | CAWSVQAPEAFF
TRBJ2-1 | . | TRBV5-6 | TRBD1 | TGTGCCAGCAGCCGGGGACAGAAGCACAATGAGCAGTTCTTC | CASSRGQKHNEQFF